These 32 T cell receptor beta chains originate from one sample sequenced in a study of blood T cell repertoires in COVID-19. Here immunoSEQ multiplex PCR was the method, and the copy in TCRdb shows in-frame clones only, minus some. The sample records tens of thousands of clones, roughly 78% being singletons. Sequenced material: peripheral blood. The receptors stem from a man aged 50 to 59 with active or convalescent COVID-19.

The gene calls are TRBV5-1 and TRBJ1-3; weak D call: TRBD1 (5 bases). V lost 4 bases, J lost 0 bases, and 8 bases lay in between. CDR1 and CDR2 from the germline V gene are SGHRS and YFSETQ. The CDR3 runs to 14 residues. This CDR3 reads CASSGTFSGNTIYF. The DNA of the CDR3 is TGCGCCAGCAGCGGGACTTTCTCTGGAAACACCATATATTTT.

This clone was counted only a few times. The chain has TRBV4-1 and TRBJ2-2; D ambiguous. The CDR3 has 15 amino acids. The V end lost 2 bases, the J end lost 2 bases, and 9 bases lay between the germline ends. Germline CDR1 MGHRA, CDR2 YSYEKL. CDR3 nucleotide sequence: TGCGCCAGCAGCCAATGGAGCGCTAACACCGGGGAGCTGTTTTTT. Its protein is CASSQWSANTGELFF.

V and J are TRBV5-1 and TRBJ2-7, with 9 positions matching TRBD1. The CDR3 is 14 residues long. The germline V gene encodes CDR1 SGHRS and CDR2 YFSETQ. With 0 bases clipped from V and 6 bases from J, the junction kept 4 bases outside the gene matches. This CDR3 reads CASSLDGTGTEQYF. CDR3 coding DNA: TGCGCCAGCAGCTTGGATGGGACAGGGACCGAGCAGTACTTC.

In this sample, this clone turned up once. The CDR3 nucleotides are TGTGCCAGCAGCCCTGGGCAGGGGACCTCTGGAAACACCATATATTTT. Protein: CASSPGQGTSGNTIYF. V is TRBV5-4 and J is TRBJ1-3; the D gene is possibly TRBD1 (6 bases). The CDR3 spans 16 residues. Germline lookup yields CDR1 SGHNT and CDR2 YYREEE (reference sequence). Trimming took off 4 bases at V and 0 bases at J, with 14 bases between the two ends.

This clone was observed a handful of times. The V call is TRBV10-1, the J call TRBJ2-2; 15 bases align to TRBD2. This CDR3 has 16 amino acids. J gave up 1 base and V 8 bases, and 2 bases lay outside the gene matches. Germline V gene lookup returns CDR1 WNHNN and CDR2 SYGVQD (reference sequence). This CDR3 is CASLGLAGGNTGELFF. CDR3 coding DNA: TGCGCCAGCCTGGGACTAGCGGGGGGGAACACCGGGGAGCTGTTTTTT.

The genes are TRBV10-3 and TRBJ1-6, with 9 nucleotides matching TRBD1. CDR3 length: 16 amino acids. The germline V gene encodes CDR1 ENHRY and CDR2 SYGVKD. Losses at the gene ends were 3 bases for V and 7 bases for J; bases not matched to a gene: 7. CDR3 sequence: CAISDSNRGRNSPLHF. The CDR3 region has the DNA TGTGCCATCAGTGATAGCAACAGGGGGCGAAATTCACCCCTCCACTTT.

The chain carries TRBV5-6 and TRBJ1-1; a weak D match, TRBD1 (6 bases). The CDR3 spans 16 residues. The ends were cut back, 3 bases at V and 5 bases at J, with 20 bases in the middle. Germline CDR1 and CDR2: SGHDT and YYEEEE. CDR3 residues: CASSSRQDGRVTEAFF. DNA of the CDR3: TGTGCCAGCAGCTCAAGACAGGACGGTCGGGTAACTGAAGCTTTCTTT.

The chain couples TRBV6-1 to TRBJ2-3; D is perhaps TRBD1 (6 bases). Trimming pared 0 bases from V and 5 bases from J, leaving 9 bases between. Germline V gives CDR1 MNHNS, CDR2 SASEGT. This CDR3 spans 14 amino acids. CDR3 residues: CASSEAAGVDTQYF. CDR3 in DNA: TGTGCCAGCAGTGAAGCGGCAGGGGTAGATACGCAGTATTTT.

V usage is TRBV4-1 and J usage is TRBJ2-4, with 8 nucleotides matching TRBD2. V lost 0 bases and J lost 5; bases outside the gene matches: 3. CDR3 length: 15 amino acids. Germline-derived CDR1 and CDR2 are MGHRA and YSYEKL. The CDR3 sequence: CASSQEEAGENIQYF. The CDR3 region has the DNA TGCGCCAGCAGCCAAGAAGAAGCGGGGGAAAACATTCAGTACTTC.

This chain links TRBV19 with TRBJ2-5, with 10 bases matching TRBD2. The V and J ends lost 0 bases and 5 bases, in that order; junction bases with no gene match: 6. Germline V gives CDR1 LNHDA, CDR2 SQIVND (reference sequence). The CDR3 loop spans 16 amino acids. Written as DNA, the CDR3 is TGTGCCAGTAGTATAGATCTAAGCGGGGGGGCCGAGACCCAGTACTTC. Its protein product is CASSIDLSGGAETQYF.

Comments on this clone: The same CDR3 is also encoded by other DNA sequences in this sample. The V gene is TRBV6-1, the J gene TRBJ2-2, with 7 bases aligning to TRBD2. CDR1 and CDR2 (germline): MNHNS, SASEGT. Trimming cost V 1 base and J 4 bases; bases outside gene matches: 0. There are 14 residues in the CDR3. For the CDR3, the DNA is TGTGCCAGCAGTGAAGGGGGGGGCACCGGGGAGCTGTTTTTT. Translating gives CASSEGGGTGELFF.

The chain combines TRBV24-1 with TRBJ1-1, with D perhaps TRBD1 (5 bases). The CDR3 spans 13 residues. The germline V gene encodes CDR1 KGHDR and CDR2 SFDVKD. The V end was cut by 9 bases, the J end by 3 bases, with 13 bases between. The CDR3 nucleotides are TGTGCCACCTTGATCAGGGTGGACACTGAAGCTTTCTTT. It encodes CATLIRVDTEAFF.

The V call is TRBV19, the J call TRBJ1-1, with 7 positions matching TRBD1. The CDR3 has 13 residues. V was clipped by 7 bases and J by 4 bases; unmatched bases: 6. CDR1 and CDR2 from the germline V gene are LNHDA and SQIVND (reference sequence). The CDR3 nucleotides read TGTGCCAGTACCCTACAGGGGCTCACTGAAGCTTTCTTT. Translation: CASTLQGLTEAFF.

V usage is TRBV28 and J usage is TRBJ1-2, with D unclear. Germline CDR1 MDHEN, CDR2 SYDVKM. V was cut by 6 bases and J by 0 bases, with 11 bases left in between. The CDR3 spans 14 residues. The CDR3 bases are TGTGCCAGCAGCTCCAAGCCTACTAACTATGGCTACACCTTC. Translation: CASSSKPTNYGYTF.

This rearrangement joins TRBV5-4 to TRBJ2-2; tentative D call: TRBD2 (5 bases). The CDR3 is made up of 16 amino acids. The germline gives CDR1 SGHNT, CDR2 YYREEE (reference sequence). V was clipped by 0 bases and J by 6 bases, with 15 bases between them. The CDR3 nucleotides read TGTGCCAGCAGCTTGGTCCGCGGACTTACTGCCGGGGAGCTGTTTTTT. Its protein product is CASSLVRGLTAGELFF.

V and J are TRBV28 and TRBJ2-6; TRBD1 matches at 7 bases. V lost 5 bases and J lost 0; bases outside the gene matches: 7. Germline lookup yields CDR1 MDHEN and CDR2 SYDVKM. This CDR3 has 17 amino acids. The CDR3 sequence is CASSRGQASSGANVLTF. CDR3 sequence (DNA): TGTGCCAGCAGTCGAGGACAGGCCAGCTCTGGGGCCAACGTCCTGACTTTC.

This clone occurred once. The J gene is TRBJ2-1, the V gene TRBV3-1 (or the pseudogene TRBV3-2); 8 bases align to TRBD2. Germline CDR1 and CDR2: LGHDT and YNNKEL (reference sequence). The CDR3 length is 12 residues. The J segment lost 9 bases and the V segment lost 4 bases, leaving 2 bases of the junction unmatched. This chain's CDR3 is CASSPLAGEQFF. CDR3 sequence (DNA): TGTGCCAGCAGCCCCCTAGCGGGTGAGCAGTTCTTC.

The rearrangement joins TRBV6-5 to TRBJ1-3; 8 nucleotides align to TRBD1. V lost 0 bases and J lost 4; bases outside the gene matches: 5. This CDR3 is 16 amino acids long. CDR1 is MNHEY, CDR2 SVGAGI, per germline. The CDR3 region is CASSYSPRGQGNTIYF. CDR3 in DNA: TGTGCCAGCAGTTACTCGCCCAGGGGGCAAGGAAACACCATATATTTT.

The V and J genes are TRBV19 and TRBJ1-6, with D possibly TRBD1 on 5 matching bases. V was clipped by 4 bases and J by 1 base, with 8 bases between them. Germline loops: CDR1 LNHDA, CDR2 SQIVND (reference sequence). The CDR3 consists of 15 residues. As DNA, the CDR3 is TGTGCCAGTAGTAGGCAGGGATCCTATAATTCACCCCTCCACTTT. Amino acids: CASSRQGSYNSPLHF.

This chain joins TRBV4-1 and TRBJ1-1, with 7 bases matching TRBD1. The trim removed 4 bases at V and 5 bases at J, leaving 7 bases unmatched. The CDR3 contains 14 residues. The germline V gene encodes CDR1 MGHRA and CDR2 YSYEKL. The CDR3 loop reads CASSPGQVGTEAFF. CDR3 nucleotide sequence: TGCGCCAGCAGCCCTGGACAGGTGGGAACTGAAGCTTTCTTT.

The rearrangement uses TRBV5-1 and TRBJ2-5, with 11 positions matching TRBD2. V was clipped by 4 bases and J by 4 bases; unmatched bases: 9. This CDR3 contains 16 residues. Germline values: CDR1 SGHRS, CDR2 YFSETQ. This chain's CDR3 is CASSRNSGGAGETQYF. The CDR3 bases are TGCGCCAGCAGCCGAAATAGCGGGGGGGCCGGAGAGACCCAGTACTTC.

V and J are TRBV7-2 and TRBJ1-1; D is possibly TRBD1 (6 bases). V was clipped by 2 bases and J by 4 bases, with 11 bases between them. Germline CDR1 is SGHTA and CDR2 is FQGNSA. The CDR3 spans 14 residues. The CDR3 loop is CASSLYDRITEAFF. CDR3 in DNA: TGTGCCAGCAGCTTATACGACAGGATCACTGAAGCTTTCTTT.

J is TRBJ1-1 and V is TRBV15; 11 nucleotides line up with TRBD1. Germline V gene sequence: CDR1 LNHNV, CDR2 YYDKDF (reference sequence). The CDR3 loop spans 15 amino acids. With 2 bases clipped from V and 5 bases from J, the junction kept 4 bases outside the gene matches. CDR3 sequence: CATSRLGQGATEAFF. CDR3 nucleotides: TGTGCCACCAGCAGACTCGGACAGGGGGCAACTGAAGCTTTCTTT. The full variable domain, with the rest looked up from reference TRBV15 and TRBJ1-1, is DAMVIQNPRYQVTQFGKPVTLSCSQTLNHNVMYWYQQKSSQAPKLLFHYYDKDFNNEADTPDNFQSRRPNTSFCFLDIRSPGLGDTAMYLCATSRLGQGATEAFFGQGTRLTVV.

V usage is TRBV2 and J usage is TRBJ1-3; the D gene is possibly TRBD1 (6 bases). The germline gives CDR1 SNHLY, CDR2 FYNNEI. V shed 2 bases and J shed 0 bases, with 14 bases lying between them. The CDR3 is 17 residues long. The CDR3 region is CASSESGGHYSGNTIYF. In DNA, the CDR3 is TGTGCCAGCAGTGAAAGCGGGGGACACTACTCTGGAAACACCATATATTTT.

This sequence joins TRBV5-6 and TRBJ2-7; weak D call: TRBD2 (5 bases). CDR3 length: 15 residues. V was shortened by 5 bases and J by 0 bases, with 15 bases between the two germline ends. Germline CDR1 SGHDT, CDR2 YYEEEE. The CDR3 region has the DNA TGTGCCAGCAGGTCATCGGCGGGCCTCTCCTACGAGCAGTACTTC. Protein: CASRSSAGLSYEQYF.

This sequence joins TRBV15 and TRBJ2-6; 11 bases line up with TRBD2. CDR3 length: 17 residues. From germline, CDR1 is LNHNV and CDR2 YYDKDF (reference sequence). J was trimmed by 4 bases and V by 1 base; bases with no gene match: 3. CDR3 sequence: CATSRVAGGPGANVLTF. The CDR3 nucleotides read TGTGCCACCAGCAGAGTAGCGGGGGGGCCCGGGGCCAACGTCCTGACTTTC.

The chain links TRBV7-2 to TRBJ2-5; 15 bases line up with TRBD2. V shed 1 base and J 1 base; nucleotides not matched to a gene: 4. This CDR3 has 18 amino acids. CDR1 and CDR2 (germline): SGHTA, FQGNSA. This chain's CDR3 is CASSLVGLAGGIQETQYF. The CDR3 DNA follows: TGTGCCAGCAGCTTAGTGGGACTAGCGGGGGGCATCCAAGAGACCCAGTACTTC.

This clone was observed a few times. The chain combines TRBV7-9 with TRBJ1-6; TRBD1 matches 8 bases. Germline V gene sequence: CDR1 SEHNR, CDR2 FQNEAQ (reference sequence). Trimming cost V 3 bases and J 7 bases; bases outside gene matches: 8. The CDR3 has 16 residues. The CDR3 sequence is CASSFKQGEANSPLHF. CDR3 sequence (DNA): TGTGCCAGCAGCTTTAAACAGGGGGAGGCGAATTCACCCCTCCACTTT.

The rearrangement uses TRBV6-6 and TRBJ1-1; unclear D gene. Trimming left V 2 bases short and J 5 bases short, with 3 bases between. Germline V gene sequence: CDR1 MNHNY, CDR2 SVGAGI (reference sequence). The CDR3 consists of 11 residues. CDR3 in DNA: TGTGCCAGCAGTTACCAGACTGAAGCTTTCTTT. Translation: CASSYQTEAFF.

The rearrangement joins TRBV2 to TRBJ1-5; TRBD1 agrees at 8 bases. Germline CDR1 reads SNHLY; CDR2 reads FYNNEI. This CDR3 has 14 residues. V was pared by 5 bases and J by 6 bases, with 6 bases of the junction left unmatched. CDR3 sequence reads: CASSSGGRGQPQHF. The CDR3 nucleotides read TGTGCCAGCAGTTCAGGGGGCAGGGGTCAGCCCCAGCATTTT.

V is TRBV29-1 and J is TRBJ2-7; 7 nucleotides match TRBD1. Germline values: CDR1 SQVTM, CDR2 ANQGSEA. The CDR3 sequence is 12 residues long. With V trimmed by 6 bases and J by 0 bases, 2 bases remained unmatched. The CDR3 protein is CSVGDSSYEQYF. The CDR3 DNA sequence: TGCAGCGTGGGGGACAGCTCCTACGAGCAGTACTTC.

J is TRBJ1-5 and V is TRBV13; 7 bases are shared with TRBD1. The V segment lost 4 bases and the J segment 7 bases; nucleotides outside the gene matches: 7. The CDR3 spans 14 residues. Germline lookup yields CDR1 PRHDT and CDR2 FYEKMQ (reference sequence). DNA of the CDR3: TGTGCCAGCAGCTCAAACAGGGGAGGCCAGCCCCAGCATTTT. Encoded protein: CASSSNRGGQPQHF.